This TCR beta chain was documented in a study of shared clonotypes between healthy human individuals. A note on this clone: Its antigen is not known.

CDR1 is MNHEY and CDR2 is SMNVEV in the germline V gene (reference sequence). The CDR3 covers 15 residues. V lost 4 bases and J lost 0, with 10 bases in between. Study-wide findings and caveats: Rarefaction curves obtained for sorted subsets showed sequencing incomplete despite large depth. Only blood was sampled, and tissue TCR repertoires likely differ from blood ones. The naive CD4 repertoires of several donors were compared, and around 4.9% of clonotypes were shared.

Using approximately 200 ng DNA, 32,000 or so T cell genomes, the sorted-subset replicate PCRs were run. Clones were sequenced by immunoSEQ multiplex PCR, and TCRdb holds only the in-frame ones, with some missing. The sample consists of 500,000 to 550,000 clones, around 96% of them appearing once. This TCR came from a woman in her twenties or thirties in good health. Sequenced: naive CD4+ T cells sorted from blood. Specified subset: CD45RA+ positively selected. The chain uses TRBV27 and TRBJ2-1, with D unclear. The DNA of the CDR3 is TGTGCCAGCAGTTATCGTGGCAGCTCCTACAATGAGCAGTTCTTC. As protein: CASSYRGSSYNEQFF.